This T cell receptor beta chain is drawn from a study of shared clonotypes between healthy human individuals. Study context: Per-donor plates numbered three CD4 naive, three CD4 memory, two CD8 naive and one CD8 memory.

Selected positively for CCR7 and CD45RO-negative, naive CD8 cells excluded terminally differentiated effector memory CD45RA+ cells. With respect to this clone: Its antigen is not identified.

The study's findings and limits: It was observed that 4% to 6% of naive CD4 clonotypes were shared across several donors. Against clonotypes common to all four donors, non-shared ones had lower generation probabilities.

Original data processing: In the immunoSEQ data, sequences were junction-only and lacked quality scores, so filtering differed. Clones were sequenced by immunoSEQ multiplex PCR, and TCRdb holds only the in-frame ones, with some missing. Clone size and V and J calls were adopted from that table, with D and trimming inferred from the DNA. The table has 1.5 million to 2.5 million clones, about 95% seen once; the top ten hold more than 0.95%. This TCR was recovered from a man between 18 and 35 years old in good health. Sequenced input: naive CD8+ T cells sorted from blood.

The CDR3 reads CASSDGGSAEQYF. Written as DNA, the CDR3 is TGTGCCAGCAGTGATGGGGGGTCGGCCGAGCAGTACTTC. V is TRBV6-1 and J is TRBJ2-7, with D possibly TRBD2 on 6 matching bases. From germline, CDR1 is MNHNS and CDR2 SASEGT. Trimming left V 3 bases short and J 6 bases short, with 12 bases between. CDR3 size: 13 residues.